The clone carrying this TCR beta chain was seen a few times. Germline V gives CDR1 SEHNR, CDR2 FQNEAQ (reference sequence). CDR3 size: 16 residues. Trimming cost V 3 bases and J 0 bases, with 11 bases left between them. Methods used by the authors: From reference gene primer amplification, estimates of nucleated cell counts were derived. Assay: immunoSEQ multiplex PCR; the TCRdb copy retains only in-frame clones and omits some. V, J and clone size are taken as reported in that table, and D and trimming were inferred from the DNA itself. Counted here are 3,600 or so clones, 70% occurring once; the ten biggest clones make up 21%. This sample stems from a study of blood T cell repertoires in COVID-19. Study as a whole: Acute-phase and convalescent COVID-19 samples originated in the United States, Italy and Spain. PBMCs, B-cell-depleted T cells, or T cells were the source of the cDNA or gDNA that made up the material.

The rearrangement links TRBV7-9 to TRBJ1-4, with unresolved D. This TCR was recovered from a man in his 70s with active COVID-19. The source material was peripheral blood. In nucleotides, the CDR3 is TGTGCCAGCAGCTTGGCAGGTTATACAACTAATGAAAAACTGTTTTTT. Its protein is CASSLAGYTTNEKLFF.